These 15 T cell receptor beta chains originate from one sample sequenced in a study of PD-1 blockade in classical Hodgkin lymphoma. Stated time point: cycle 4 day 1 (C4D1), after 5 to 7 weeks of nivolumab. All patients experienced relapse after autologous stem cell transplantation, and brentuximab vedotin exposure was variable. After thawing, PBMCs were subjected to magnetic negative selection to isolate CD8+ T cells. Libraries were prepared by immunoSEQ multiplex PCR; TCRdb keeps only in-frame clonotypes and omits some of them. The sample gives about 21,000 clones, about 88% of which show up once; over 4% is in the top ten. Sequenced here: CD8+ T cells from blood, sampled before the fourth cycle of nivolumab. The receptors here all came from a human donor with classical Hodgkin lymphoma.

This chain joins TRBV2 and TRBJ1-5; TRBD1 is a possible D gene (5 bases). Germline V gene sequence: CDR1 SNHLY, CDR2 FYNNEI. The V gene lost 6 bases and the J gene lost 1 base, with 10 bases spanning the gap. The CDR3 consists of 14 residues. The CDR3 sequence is CASRGTTSNQPQHF. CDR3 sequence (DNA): TGTGCCAGCAGGGGGACTACGAGCAATCAGCCCCAGCATTTT.

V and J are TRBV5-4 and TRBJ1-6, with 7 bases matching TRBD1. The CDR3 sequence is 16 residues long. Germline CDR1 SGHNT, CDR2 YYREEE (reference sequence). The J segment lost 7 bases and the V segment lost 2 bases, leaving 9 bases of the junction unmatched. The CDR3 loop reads CASSLWGEGANSPLHF. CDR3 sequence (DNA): TGTGCCAGCAGCTTATGGGGGGAGGGGGCCAATTCACCCCTCCACTTT.

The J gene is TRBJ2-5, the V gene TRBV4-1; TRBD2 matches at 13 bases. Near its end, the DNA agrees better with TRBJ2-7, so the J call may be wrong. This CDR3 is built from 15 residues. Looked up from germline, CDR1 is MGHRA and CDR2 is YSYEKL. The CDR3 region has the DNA TGCGCCAGCAGCCCGAGGACTAGCGGGAGATACGAGCAGTACTTC. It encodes CASSPRTSGRYEQYF.

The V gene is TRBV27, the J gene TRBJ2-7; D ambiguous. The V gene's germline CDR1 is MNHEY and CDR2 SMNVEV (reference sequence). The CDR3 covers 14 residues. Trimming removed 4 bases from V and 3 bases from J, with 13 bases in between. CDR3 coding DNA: TGTGCCAGCAGTTCGGAAGCAATGGTCTACGAGCAGTACTTC. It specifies CASSSEAMVYEQYF.

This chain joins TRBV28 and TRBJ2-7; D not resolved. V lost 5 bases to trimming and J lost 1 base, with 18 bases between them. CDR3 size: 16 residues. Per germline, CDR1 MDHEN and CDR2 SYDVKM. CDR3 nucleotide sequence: TGTGCCAGCAGTCGAATCGCCGACGGCACGTCCTACGAGCAGTACTTC. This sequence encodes CASSRIADGTSYEQYF.

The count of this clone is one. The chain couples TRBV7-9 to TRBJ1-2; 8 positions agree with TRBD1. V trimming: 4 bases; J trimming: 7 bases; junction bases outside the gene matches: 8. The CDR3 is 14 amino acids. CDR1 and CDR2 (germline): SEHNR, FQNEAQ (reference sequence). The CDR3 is CASSSGGTGGGYTF. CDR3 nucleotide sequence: TGTGCCAGCAGCTCCGGCGGGACAGGAGGTGGCTACACCTTC.

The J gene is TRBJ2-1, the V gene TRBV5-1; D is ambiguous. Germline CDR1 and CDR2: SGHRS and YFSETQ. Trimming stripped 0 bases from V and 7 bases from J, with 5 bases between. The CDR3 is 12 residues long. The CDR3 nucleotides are TGCGCCAGCAGCTTGGGGTCGAATGAGCAGTTCTTC. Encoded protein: CASSLGSNEQFF.

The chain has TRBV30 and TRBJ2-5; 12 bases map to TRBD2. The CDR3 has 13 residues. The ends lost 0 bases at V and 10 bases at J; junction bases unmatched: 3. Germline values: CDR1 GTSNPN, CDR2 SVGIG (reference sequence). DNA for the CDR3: TGTGCCTGGAGTGTACCTAGCGGGGGGGGCCAGTACTTC. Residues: CAWSVPSGGGQYF. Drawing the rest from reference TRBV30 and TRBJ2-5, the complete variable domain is SQTIHQWPATLVQPVGSPLSLECTVEGTSNPNLYWYRQAAGRGLQLLFYSVGIGQISSEVPQNLSASRPQDRQFILSSKKLLLSDSGFYLCAWSVPSGGGQYFGPGTRLLVL.

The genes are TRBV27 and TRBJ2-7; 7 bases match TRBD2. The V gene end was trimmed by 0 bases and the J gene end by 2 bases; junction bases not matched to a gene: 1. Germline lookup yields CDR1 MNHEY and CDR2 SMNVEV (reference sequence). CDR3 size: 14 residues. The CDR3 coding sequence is TGTGCCAGCAGTTTATCCGGGAGGACCTACGAGCAGTACTTC. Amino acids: CASSLSGRTYEQYF.

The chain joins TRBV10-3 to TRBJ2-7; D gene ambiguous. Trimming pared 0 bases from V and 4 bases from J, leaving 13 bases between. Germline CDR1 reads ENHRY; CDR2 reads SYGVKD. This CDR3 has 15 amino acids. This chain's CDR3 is CAISESEPLWYEQYF. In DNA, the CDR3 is TGTGCCATCAGTGAGTCGGAACCTTTATGGTACGAGCAGTACTTC.

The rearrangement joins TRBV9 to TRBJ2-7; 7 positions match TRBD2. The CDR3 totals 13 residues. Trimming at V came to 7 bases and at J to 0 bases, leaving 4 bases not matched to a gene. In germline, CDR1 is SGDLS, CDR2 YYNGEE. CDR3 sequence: CASSAGLSYEQYF. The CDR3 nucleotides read TGTGCCAGCTCAGCGGGACTCTCCTACGAGCAGTACTTC.

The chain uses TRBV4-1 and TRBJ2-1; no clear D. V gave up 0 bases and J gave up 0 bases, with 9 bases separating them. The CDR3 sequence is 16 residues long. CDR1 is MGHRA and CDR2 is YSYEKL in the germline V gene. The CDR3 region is CASSQEAWSSYNEQFF. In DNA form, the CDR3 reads TGCGCCAGCAGCCAAGAGGCCTGGAGCTCCTACAATGAGCAGTTCTTC.

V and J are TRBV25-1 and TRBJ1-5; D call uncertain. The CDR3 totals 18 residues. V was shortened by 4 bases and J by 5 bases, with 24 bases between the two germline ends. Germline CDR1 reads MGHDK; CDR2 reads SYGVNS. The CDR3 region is CASSGEGPREFKDQPQHF. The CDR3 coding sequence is TGTGCCAGCAGTGGTGAGGGTCCCCGCGAATTTAAAGATCAGCCCCAGCATTTT.

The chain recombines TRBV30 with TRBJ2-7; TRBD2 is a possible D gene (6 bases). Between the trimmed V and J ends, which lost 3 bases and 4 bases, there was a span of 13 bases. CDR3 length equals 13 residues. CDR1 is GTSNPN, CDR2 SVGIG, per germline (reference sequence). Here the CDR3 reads CAWSSGRGYEQYF. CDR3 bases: TGTGCCTGGAGCAGCGGGCGGGGTTACGAGCAGTACTTC.

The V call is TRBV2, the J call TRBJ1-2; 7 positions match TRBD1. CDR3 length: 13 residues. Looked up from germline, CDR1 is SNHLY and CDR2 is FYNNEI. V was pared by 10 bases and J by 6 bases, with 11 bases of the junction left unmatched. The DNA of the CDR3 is TGTGCCAATCCCCTGGGGACAGAGGATGGCTACACCTTC. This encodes CANPLGTEDGYTF.